The 19 T cell receptor beta chains given below trace back to one sample, sequenced in a study of shared clonotypes between healthy human individuals. Sequencing was performed with immunoSEQ multiplex PCR; in TCRdb, only in-frame clones are kept and a portion is missing. The table has millions of clones, about 92% seen once; the top ten hold 1.5% to 2%. CD45RO negativity and positive selection for CCR7 defined naive CD8 cells, a population that excluded terminally differentiated effector memory CD45RA+ cells. The sample consisted of naive CD8+ T cells from PBMCs. Every receptor here comes from a man aged 18 to 29 in good health. Some clones in this sample may be carry-over from other donors' samples.

This chain links TRBV10-3 with TRBJ1-1; no reliable D call. The germline V and J ends were trimmed by 2 bases and 1 base, with 8 bases remaining between them. This CDR3 comprises 14 residues. The germline gives CDR1 ENHRY, CDR2 SYGVKD. Here the CDR3 reads CAISEAAKNTEAFF. The CDR3 DNA sequence: TGTGCCATCAGTGAGGCGGCCAAGAACACTGAAGCTTTCTTT.

About this clone: This CDR3 is also generated by other DNA sequences in the sample. V usage is TRBV9 and J usage is TRBJ1-3; D gene uncertain. Between the trimmed V and J ends, which lost 3 bases and 4 bases, there was a span of 8 bases. This CDR3 spans 13 amino acids. Germline CDR1 reads SGDLS; CDR2 reads YYNGEE. This CDR3 reads CASSGRTGNTIYF. The CDR3 DNA sequence: TGTGCCAGCAGCGGAAGGACGGGAAACACCATATATTTT.

The chain carries TRBV27 and TRBJ2-6; D gene unclear. Trimming took 5 bases from V and 0 from J, leaving 8 bases between them. Germline CDR1 is MNHEY and CDR2 is SMNVEV (reference sequence). The CDR3 runs 15 residues. The CDR3 loop reads CASSPLASGANVLTF. For the CDR3, the DNA is TGTGCCAGCAGTCCTTTGGCCTCTGGGGCCAACGTCCTGACTTTC.

The chain recombines TRBV29-1 with TRBJ1-1; D gene uncertain. The V gene lost 7 bases and the J gene lost 5 bases, with 17 bases spanning the gap. The CDR3 spans 13 residues. Germline CDR1 SQVTM, CDR2 ANQGSEA. CDR3 loop: CSGRTDVGTEAFF. CDR3 nucleotide sequence: TGCAGCGGTCGGACGGACGTGGGGACTGAAGCTTTCTTT. The full variable domain, rest sourced from reference TRBV29-1 and TRBJ1-1, is SAVISQKPSRDICQRGTSLTIQCQVDSQVTMMFWYRQQPGQSLTLIATANQGSEATYESGFVIDKFPISRPNLTFSTLTVSNMSPEDSSIYLCSGRTDVGTEAFFGQGTRLTVV.

This clone was observed a single time. The chain recombines TRBV9 with TRBJ1-1; D unclear. The germline V gene encodes CDR1 SGDLS and CDR2 YYNGEE. This CDR3 contains 15 residues. V was cut by 0 bases and J by 2 bases, with 11 bases left in between. Written as DNA, the CDR3 is TGTGCCAGCAGCGTAGTATCCGGGCCTAACACTGAAGCTTTCTTT. Translating it yields CASSVVSGPNTEAFF. Looking up the rest from reference TRBV9 and TRBJ1-1 gives the full variable domain: DSGVTQTPKHLITATGQRVTLRCSPRSGDLSVYWYQQSLDQGLQFLIQYYNGEERAKGNILERFSAQQFPDLHSELNLSSLELGDSALYFCASSVVSGPNTEAFFGQGTRLTVV.

The gene calls are TRBV5-1 and TRBJ1-2, with D hard to call. V lost 3 bases, J lost 4 bases, and 16 bases lay in between. Germline-derived CDR1 and CDR2 are SGHRS and YFSETQ. The CDR3 loop spans 15 amino acids. The CDR3 DNA follows: TGCGCCAGCAGCTCAATGGACGGCTTCATCTATGGCTACACCTTC. Encoded protein: CASSSMDGFIYGYTF.

V usage is TRBV6-5 and J usage is TRBJ1-1, with D tentatively TRBD1 (6 bases). The germline V gene has CDR1 MNHEY and CDR2 SVGAGI. V lost 6 bases to trimming and J lost 0 bases, with 11 bases between them. The CDR3 is made up of 14 amino acids. In DNA form, the CDR3 reads TGTGCCAGCAGCTCCAGGGGTATGAACACTGAAGCTTTCTTT. This translates into CASSSRGMNTEAFF.

This clone was counted only a few times. This sequence joins TRBV28 and TRBJ1-1; no definite D call. Trimming pared 10 bases from V and 5 bases from J, leaving 14 bases between. CDR1 MDHEN and CDR2 SYDVKM come from the germline V gene. CDR3 length equals 12 residues. This CDR3 reads CATAGRGTEAFF. CDR3 DNA: TGTGCCACCGCGGGCCGTGGGACTGAAGCTTTCTTT.

V and J are TRBV4-2 and TRBJ2-1; D not certain. This CDR3 spans 18 amino acids. Trimming cost V 0 bases and J 2 bases, with 17 bases left between them. The germline V gene has CDR1 LGHNA and CDR2 YNFKEQ. CDR3 amino acids: CASSQESEQTRPYNEQFF. Written as DNA, the CDR3 is TGTGCCAGCAGCCAAGAATCTGAACAGACACGGCCCTACAATGAGCAGTTCTTC.

This chain links TRBV2 with TRBJ1-2, with D tentatively TRBD1 (6 bases). Per germline, CDR1 SNHLY and CDR2 FYNNEI. The V end was cut by 0 bases, the J end by 6 bases, with 14 bases between. The CDR3 covers 15 residues. CDR3 DNA sequence: TGTGCCAGCAGTGAAGCGCTTCGGGGGCGGGATGGCTACACCTTC. Its translation: CASSEALRGRDGYTF.

The chain joins TRBV7-9 to TRBJ1-2; D may be TRBD1 (5 bases). This CDR3 has 15 amino acids. CDR1 and CDR2 (germline): SEHNR, FQNEAQ (reference sequence). Trimming cost V 7 bases and J 5 bases, with 20 bases left between them. The CDR3 sequence: CASIIRTGTDYGYTF. As DNA, the CDR3 is TGTGCCAGCATCATACGGACCGGGACTGATTATGGCTACACCTTC.

V usage is TRBV6-1 and J usage is TRBJ2-5, with 8 positions matching TRBD2. In germline, CDR1 is MNHNS, CDR2 SASEGT. The CDR3 is 17 amino acids. The ends lost 2 bases at V and 5 bases at J; junction bases unmatched: 13. CDR3 protein: CASSELASGWGGETQYF. As DNA, the CDR3 is TGTGCCAGCAGTGAACTAGCTAGCGGGTGGGGAGGGGAGACCCAGTACTTC.

The chain employs TRBV28 and TRBJ1-2; the D is unclear. Germline V gene sequence: CDR1 MDHEN, CDR2 SYDVKM. The length of the CDR3 is 13 residues. Trimming left V 7 bases short and J 3 bases short, with 12 bases between. The CDR3 spells CASNPRGDYGYTF. The CDR3 nucleotides read TGTGCCAGCAACCCGCGCGGGGACTATGGCTACACCTTC.

The chain couples TRBV30 to TRBJ1-2, with TRBD1 as a possible D gene (6 bases). Trimming removed 3 bases at V and 3 bases at J, with 14 bases between. The CDR3 spans 14 residues. Per germline, CDR1 GTSNPN and CDR2 SVGIG (reference sequence). For the CDR3, the DNA is TGTGCCTGGAGGGCTGGATGGGGGCACTATGGCTACACCTTC. As protein: CAWRAGWGHYGYTF.

The chain employs TRBV7-6 and TRBJ1-5; 9 positions agree with TRBD1. V lost 6 bases, J lost 7 bases, and 16 bases stayed unmatched. This CDR3 has 17 residues. Germline lookup yields CDR1 SGHVS and CDR2 FNYEAQ. The CDR3 DNA sequence: TGTGCCAGCAGGGGGGACAGGGTAAGAGTAGCCAGCCAGCCCCAGCATTTT. This translates into CASRGDRVRVASQPQHF. Full variable domain (missing parts from reference TRBV7-6 and TRBJ1-5): GAGVSQSPRYKVTKRGQDVALRCDPISGHVSLYWYRQALGQGPEFLTYFNYEAQQDKSGLPNDRFSAERPEGSISTLTIQRTEQRDSAMYRCASRGDRVRVASQPQHFGDGTRLSIL.

The V gene is TRBV28, the J gene TRBJ2-1, with D perhaps matching TRBD2 (6 bases). V lost 4 bases and J lost 8, with 21 bases in between. CDR1 is MDHEN and CDR2 is SYDVKM in the germline V gene. This CDR3 comprises 16 residues. The CDR3 reads CASSSPRLDQRHEQFF. The CDR3 region has the DNA TGTGCCAGCAGTTCCCCCCGACTAGACCAGAGGCATGAGCAGTTCTTC.

This rearrangement joins TRBV6-6 to TRBJ2-5, with TRBD2 identical over 10 bases. Germline trimming cut 7 bases from V and 4 bases from J; bases unmatched to any gene: 9. Germline loops: CDR1 MNHNY, CDR2 SVGAGI (reference sequence). There are 15 residues in the CDR3. CDR3 coding DNA: TGTGCCAGCATCGGCCAGCGGGAGGGCCGAGAGACCCAGTACTTC. Its translation: CASIGQREGRETQYF.

The chain recombines TRBV4-3 with TRBJ1-1, with D possibly TRBD1 on 5 matching bases. Germline lookup yields CDR1 LGHNA and CDR2 YSLEER. V lost 0 bases and J 0 bases, leaving 8 bases between the germline ends. The CDR3 has 15 amino acids. In DNA form, the CDR3 reads TGCGCCAGCAGCCAAGAAGGGGTCATGAACACTGAAGCTTTCTTT. Protein product: CASSQEGVMNTEAFF.

The chain has TRBV27 and TRBJ2-7; TRBD2 is a possible D gene (5 bases). Germline V gene lookup returns CDR1 MNHEY and CDR2 SMNVEV (reference sequence). The CDR3 consists of 14 residues. V gave up 3 bases and J gave up 7 bases, with 16 bases separating them. The CDR3: CASSFVVGASEQYF. CDR3 bases: TGTGCCAGCAGTTTTGTCGTGGGAGCGAGTGAGCAGTACTTC.